The entry that follows covers one T cell receptor beta chain sequence. Its specificity is not known. Unmatched junction bases numbered 4, after V lost 4 bases and J lost 2 bases. The CDR3 consists of 15 residues. Germline V gene data show CDR1 as SGHDT and CDR2 as YYEEEE. TCRdb keeps only in-frame clones here, not all; method: immunoSEQ multiplex PCR. Altogether some 17,000 clones are present, around 79% being singletons, with the ten largest covering 6.4%. The sample is drawn from a study of tumor-infiltrating lymphocytes in localized non-small cell lung cancer. Study as a whole: Some samples were collected after neoadjuvant chemotherapy; smokers, never-smokers and several histologies were included. Tumor tissue and non-adjacent uninvolved lung came from each patient. Study-level results: T-cell fraction did not differ between immunotypes IM1 and IM2. Different pieces of the same tissue went to different assays, confounding technical variation with intratumor heterogeneity.

The V call is TRBV5-6, the J call TRBJ1-3; 9 bases are shared with TRBD1. The specimen sequenced was lung tumor tissue. This TCR derives from a human donor with non-small cell lung cancer. The CDR3, as DNA: TGTGCCAGCAGCCTTCGACAGGGGGCTGGAAACACCATATATTTT. Translating it yields CASSLRQGAGNTIYF.